Presented here are 5 T cell receptor beta chains from one specimen sequenced in a study of cytomegalovirus exposure and HLA in healthy donors (dated by TCRdb to the late 2010s). Library preparation used the immunoSEQ multiplex PCR assay. A mixture of 60 forward primers for TCR Vbeta segments and 13 reverse primers for TCR Jbeta segments was used in the multiplex PCR. TCRdb provides this immuneACCESS table in a form limited to in-frame rearrangements. Some clones are lacking; in checked studies, under half of them reflect an unresolved V gene, and why the rest are absent is not known. Counted in this sample were 120,000 to 150,000 clones; 70% to 75% of them appeared once. The ten largest clonotypes hold 1.3% of the sample. Input material: PBMCs. The receptors derive from a woman aged 40 to 50 in good health and CMV-seronegative.

This chain joins TRBV19 and TRBJ2-3, with D hard to call. Looked up from germline, CDR1 is LNHDA and CDR2 is SQIVND (reference sequence). The length of the CDR3 is 16 residues. Trimming took off 5 bases at V and 3 bases at J, with 18 bases between the two ends. This CDR3 is CASSPELGSGTDTQYF. CDR3 bases: TGTGCCAGTAGTCCAGAGTTGGGTTCGGGTACAGATACGCAGTATTTT.

The V gene is TRBV9, the J gene TRBJ2-1, with 16 positions matching TRBD2. This CDR3 region has 21 residues. Germline V lookup: CDR1 SGDLS, CDR2 YYNGEE. J gave up 8 bases and V 2 bases, and 19 bases lay outside the gene matches. The CDR3 DNA follows: TGTGCCAGCAGCGTCCCTACTCCTGGATCGGGACTAGCGGGGGGGCCGGATGAGCAGTTCTTC. Translated, it gives CASSVPTPGSGLAGGPDEQFF.

The rearrangement joins TRBV9 to TRBJ2-1, with no clear D. The CDR3 has 13 residues. The V and J ends lost 1 base and 5 bases respectively, with 7 bases between them. Germline V gene data show CDR1 as SGDLS and CDR2 as YYNGEE. CDR3 amino acids: CASSVSLNNEQFF. The CDR3 region has the DNA TGTGCCAGCAGCGTATCCCTTAACAATGAGCAGTTCTTC.

V usage is TRBV7-9 and J usage is TRBJ2-1; D ambiguous. Trimming cost V 5 bases and J 7 bases, with 12 bases left between them. Germline CDR1 SEHNR, CDR2 FQNEAQ (reference sequence). The CDR3 has 13 residues. The CDR3 DNA reads TGTGCCAGCAGCCCGACTGGTAGGAATGAGCAGTTCTTC. It is translated as CASSPTGRNEQFF.

The chain joins TRBV9 to TRBJ1-2; D possibly corresponds to TRBD1 (6 bases). The germline V gene encodes CDR1 SGDLS and CDR2 YYNGEE. V dropped 0 bases and J dropped 8 bases, with 14 bases sitting between them. The CDR3 is made up of 14 amino acids. This CDR3 reads CASSVVGAAYGYTF. The CDR3 DNA reads TGTGCCAGCAGCGTAGTGGGGGCTGCCTACGGCTACACCTTC.